The 7 T cell receptor beta chains below come from one sample, sequenced in a study of cytotoxic CD8 clonotypes in ibrutinib-treated CLL. Sequencing used immunoSEQ multiplex PCR; TCRdb keeps in-frame clones, though not all of them. The table records approximately 300,000 clones, roughly 79% of them present only once. Sample: PBMCs, taken before ibrutinib treatment. The receptors were sampled from a human donor with chronic lymphocytic leukemia.

This clone appeared a few times. The rearrangement joins TRBV6-5 to TRBJ2-7, with D maybe TRBD2 (6 bases). The CDR3 is 13 residues long. Germline-derived CDR1 and CDR2 are MNHEY and SVGAGI. Trimming stripped 8 bases from V and 12 bases from J, with 23 bases between. CDR3 amino acids: CASSTAETSLRYF. The CDR3 nucleotides read TGTGCCAGCTCTACGGCTGAGACTAGTCTTCGGTACTTC.

The gene calls are TRBV4-3 and TRBJ1-2, with unresolved D. CDR1 LGHNA and CDR2 YSLEER come from the germline V gene. The CDR3 spans 15 residues. Trimming shortened V by 1 base and J by 1 base, and 10 bases separated the two germline ends. This CDR3 reads CASSQASWNNYGYTF. CDR3 in DNA: TGCGCCAGCAGCCAAGCGTCATGGAATAACTATGGCTACACCTTC.

Note on this clone: This same CDR3 is encoded by further DNA sequences in the sample. V is TRBV28 and J is TRBJ2-7; no firm D call. Germline CDR1 is MDHEN and CDR2 is SYDVKM. Trimming removed 6 bases from V and 3 bases from J, with 6 bases in between. The CDR3 runs to 11 residues. The CDR3 here is CASSFLYEQYF. The DNA of the CDR3 is TGTGCCAGCAGCTTCCTCTACGAGCAGTACTTC.

V and J are TRBV29-1 and TRBJ1-1; D is uncertain. The V end was cut by 5 bases, the J end by 7 bases, with 11 bases between. The CDR3 extends over 11 amino acids. CDR1 SQVTM and CDR2 ANQGSEA come from the germline V gene. In DNA form, the CDR3 reads TGCAGCGTTTTCCCCAGAAGTGAAGCTTTCTTT. Protein sequence: CSVFPRSEAFF.

A single count supports this clone. The gene calls are TRBV10-3 and TRBJ2-7; D remains unclear. Germline V gene data show CDR1 as ENHRY and CDR2 as SYGVKD. V was cut by 10 bases and J by 1 base, with 11 bases left in between. This CDR3 is built from 12 residues. CDR3 protein: CATQTGSYEQYF. The CDR3 coding sequence is TGTGCCACCCAGACGGGTTCCTACGAGCAGTACTTC.

The genes are TRBV9 and TRBJ2-6; TRBD1 matches 7 bases. This CDR3 spans 17 amino acids. J lost 2 bases, V lost 0 bases, and 5 bases had no gene match. Germline CDR1 reads SGDLS; CDR2 reads YYNGEE. The CDR3 DNA sequence: TGTGCCAGCAGCGTAGAACCACAGGGGACTGGGGCCAACGTCCTGACTTTC. Encoded protein: CASSVEPQGTGANVLTF.

The V and J genes are TRBV15 and TRBJ1-1; D gene uncertain. This CDR3 contains 15 residues. Trimming removed 0 bases from V and 2 bases from J, with 10 bases in between. In germline, CDR1 is LNHNV, CDR2 YYDKDF (reference sequence). CDR3 residues: CATSRDLTYNTEAFF. CDR3 nucleotide sequence: TGTGCCACCAGCAGAGATCTGACATACAACACTGAAGCTTTCTTT.